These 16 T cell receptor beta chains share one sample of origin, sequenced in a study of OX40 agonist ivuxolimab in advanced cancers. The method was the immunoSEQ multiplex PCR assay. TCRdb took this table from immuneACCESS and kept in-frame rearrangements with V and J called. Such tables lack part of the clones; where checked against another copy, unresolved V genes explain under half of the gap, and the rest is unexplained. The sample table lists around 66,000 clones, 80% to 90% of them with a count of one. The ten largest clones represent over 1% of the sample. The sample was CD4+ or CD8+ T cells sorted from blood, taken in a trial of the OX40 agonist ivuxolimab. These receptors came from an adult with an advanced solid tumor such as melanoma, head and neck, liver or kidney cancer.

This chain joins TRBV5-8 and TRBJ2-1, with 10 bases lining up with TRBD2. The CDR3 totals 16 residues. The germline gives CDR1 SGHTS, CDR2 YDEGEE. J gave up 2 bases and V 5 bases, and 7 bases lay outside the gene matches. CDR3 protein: CASRWAGTSAYNEQFF. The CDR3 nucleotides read TGTGCCAGCAGGTGGGCCGGGACTAGCGCCTACAATGAGCAGTTCTTC.

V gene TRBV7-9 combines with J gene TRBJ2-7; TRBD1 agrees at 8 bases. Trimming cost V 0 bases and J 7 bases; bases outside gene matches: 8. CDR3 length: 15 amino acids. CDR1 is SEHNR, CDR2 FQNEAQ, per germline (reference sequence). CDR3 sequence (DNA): TGTGCCAGCAGCTTAGCTGGGGCAGGGGGCCCTGAGCAGTACTTC. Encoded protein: CASSLAGAGGPEQYF.

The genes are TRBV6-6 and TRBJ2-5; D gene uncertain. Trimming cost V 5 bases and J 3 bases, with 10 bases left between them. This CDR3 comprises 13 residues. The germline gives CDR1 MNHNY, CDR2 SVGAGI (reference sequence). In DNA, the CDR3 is TGTGCCAGCAGTCAAAGAAGGGAAGAGACCCAGTACTTC. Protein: CASSQRREETQYF.

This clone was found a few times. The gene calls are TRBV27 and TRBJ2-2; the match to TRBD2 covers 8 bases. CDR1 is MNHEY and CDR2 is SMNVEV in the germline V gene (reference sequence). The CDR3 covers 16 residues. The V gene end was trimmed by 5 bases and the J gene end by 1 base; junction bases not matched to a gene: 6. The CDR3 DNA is TGTGCCAGCAGTGGATCTGCGGGAGGGAACACCGGGGAGCTGTTTTTT. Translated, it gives CASSGSAGGNTGELFF.

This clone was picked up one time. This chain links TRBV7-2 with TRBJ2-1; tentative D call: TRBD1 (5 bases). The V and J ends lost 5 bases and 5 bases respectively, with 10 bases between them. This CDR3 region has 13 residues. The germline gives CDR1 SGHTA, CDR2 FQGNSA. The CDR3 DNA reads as TGTGCCAGCAGCCTGACAGTTAACAATGAGCAGTTCTTC. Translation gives CASSLTVNNEQFF.

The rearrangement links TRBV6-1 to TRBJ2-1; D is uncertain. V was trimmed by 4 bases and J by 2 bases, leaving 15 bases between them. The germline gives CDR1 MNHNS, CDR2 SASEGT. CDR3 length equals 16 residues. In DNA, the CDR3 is TGTGCCAGCAGTGGGCCGTCTATAGTCCCCTACAATGAGCAGTTCTTC. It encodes CASSGPSIVPYNEQFF.

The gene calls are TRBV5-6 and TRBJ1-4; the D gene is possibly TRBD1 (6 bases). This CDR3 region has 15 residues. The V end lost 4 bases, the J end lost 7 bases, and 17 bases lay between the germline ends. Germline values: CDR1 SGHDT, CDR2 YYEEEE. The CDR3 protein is CASSTVGTSGEKLFF. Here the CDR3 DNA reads TGTGCCAGCAGCACGGTTGGGACATCGGGTGAAAAACTGTTTTTT.

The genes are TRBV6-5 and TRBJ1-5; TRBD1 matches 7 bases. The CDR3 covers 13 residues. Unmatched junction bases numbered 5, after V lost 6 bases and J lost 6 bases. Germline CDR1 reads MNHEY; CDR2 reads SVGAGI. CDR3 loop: CASRVTGVQPQHF. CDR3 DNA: TGTGCCAGCAGGGTAACAGGGGTTCAGCCCCAGCATTTT.

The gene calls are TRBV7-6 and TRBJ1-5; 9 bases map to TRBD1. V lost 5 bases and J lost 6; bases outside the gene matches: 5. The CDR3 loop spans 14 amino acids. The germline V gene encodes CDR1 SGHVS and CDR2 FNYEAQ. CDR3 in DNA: TGTGCCAGCAGCCACGGGACAGGGCTTCAGCCCCAGCATTTT. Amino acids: CASSHGTGLQPQHF.

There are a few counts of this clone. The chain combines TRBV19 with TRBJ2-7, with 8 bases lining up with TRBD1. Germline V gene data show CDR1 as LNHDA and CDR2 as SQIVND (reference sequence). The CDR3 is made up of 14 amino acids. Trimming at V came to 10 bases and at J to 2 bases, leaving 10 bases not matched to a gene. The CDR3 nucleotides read TGTGCCACCCGGGACAGGCAATTTCCCTACGAGCAGTACTTC. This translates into CATRDRQFPYEQYF.

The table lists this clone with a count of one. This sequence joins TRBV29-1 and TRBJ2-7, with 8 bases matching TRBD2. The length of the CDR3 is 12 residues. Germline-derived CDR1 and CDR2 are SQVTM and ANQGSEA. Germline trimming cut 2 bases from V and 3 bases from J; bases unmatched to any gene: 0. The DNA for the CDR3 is TGCAGCGTTGAAACTAGCGGCTACGAGCAGTACTTC. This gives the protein CSVETSGYEQYF.

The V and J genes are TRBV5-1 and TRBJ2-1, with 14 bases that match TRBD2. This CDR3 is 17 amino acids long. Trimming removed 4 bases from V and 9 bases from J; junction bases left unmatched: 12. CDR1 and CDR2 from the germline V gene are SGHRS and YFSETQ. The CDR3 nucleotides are TGCGCCAGCAGCCTCTCACTGACTAGCGGGAGGGGGAGTGAGCAGTTCTTC. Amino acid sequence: CASSLSLTSGRGSEQFF.

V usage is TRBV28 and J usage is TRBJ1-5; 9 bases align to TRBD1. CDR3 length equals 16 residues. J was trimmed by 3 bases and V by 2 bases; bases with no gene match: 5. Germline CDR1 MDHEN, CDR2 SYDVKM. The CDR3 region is CASSLPNRGHNQPQHF. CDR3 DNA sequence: TGTGCCAGCAGTTTACCCAACAGGGGGCACAATCAGCCCCAGCATTTT.

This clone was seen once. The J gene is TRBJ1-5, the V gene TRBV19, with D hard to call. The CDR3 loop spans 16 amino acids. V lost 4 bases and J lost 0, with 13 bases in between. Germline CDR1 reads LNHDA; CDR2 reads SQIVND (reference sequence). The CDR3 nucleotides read TGTGCCAGTAGTAGGCTGTCAGTTAGTAGCAATCAGCCCCAGCATTTT. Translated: CASSRLSVSSNQPQHF.

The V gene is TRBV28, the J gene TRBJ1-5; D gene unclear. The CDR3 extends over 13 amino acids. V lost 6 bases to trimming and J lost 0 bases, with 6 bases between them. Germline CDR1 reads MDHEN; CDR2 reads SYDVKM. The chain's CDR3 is CASRPYSNQPQHF. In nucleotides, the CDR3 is TGTGCCAGCAGACCTTATAGCAATCAGCCCCAGCATTTT.

The CDR3 protein is CASSKTSGIGGEQYF. CDR3 sequence (DNA): TGTGCCAGTAGTAAGACTAGCGGGATAGGTGGCGAGCAGTACTTC. V is TRBV19 and J is TRBJ2-7; 11 nucleotides align to TRBD2. This CDR3 spans 15 amino acids. CDR1 and CDR2 from the germline V gene are LNHDA and SQIVND (reference sequence). Losses at the gene ends were 4 bases for V and 6 bases for J; bases not matched to a gene: 8.